The 20 T cell receptor beta chains reported below all come from one sample, sequenced in a study of shared T cell receptors in the human thymus. Assay used: immunoSEQ multiplex PCR; TCRdb lists only in-frame clones, some missing. Altogether almost 550,000 clones are present, 78% being singletons, with the ten largest covering roughly 0.013%. A further study also used this sample, focusing on human thymus T cells.

Specimen: thymocytes. The origin of the receptors is a boy under three years old with a congenital heart defect.

This clone was counted between two and nine times. The rearrangement links TRBV15 to TRBJ1-2; D gene uncertain. This CDR3 region has 15 residues. Germline CDR1 and CDR2: LNHNV and YYDKDF (reference sequence). V lost 4 bases and J lost 2, with 14 bases in between. In DNA, the CDR3 is TGTGCCACCAGCAACTCGACATCAGCCAACTATGGCTACACCTTC. Protein sequence: CATSNSTSANYGYTF.

The chain uses TRBV5-1 and TRBJ2-2; D uncertain. The V and J ends lost 4 bases and 6 bases respectively, with 7 bases between them. The germline gives CDR1 SGHRS, CDR2 YFSETQ. The CDR3 sequence is 12 residues long. CDR3 DNA: TGCGCCAGCAGCCCGTGTCCCGGGGAGCTGTTTTTT. Amino acid sequence: CASSPCPGELFF.

Here the CDR3 reads CASRGQGAHYGYTF. The CDR3 nucleotides are TGTGCCAGCAGGGGACAGGGGGCCCACTATGGCTACACCTTC. The J gene is TRBJ1-2, the V gene TRBV5-6; TRBD1 matches 12 bases. CDR1 is SGHDT, CDR2 YYEEEE, per germline. Trimming took 5 bases from V and 3 from J; bases not matched to a gene: 2. The CDR3 contains 14 residues.

The chain is built from TRBV10-3 and TRBJ2-1, with 9 bases lining up with TRBD1. Trimming removed 5 bases from V and 0 bases from J; junction bases left unmatched: 5. CDR1 ENHRY and CDR2 SYGVKD come from the germline V gene. The CDR3 sequence is 16 residues long. This CDR3 reads CAISPGQGHSYNEQFF. CDR3 nucleotide sequence: TGTGCCATCAGTCCCGGACAGGGGCACTCCTACAATGAGCAGTTCTTC.

This clone was observed once. The CDR3 spells CASSWLQGPYSGLPTGELFF. The CDR3 DNA sequence: TGTGCCAGCAGTTGGCTGCAGGGTCCCTATAGCGGACTACCCACCGGGGAGCTGTTTTTT. The chain uses TRBV28 and TRBJ2-2; a weak D match, TRBD2 (6 bases). Deletions cut 4 bases from V and 4 bases from J, with 28 bases between. This CDR3 is built from 20 residues. Germline assignment: CDR1 MDHEN and CDR2 SYDVKM.

The chain links TRBV7-2 to TRBJ2-7; weak D call: TRBD2 (7 bases). Trimming shortened V by 5 bases and J by 5 bases, and 16 bases separated the two germline ends. In germline, CDR1 is SGHTA, CDR2 FQGNSA. The CDR3 covers 14 residues. CDR3 region: CASSQGGGGDEQYF. CDR3 DNA: TGTGCCAGCAGCCAAGGGGGGGGAGGGGACGAGCAGTACTTC.

The V and J genes are TRBV5-4 and TRBJ2-5, with D possibly TRBD2 on 6 matching bases. CDR1 SGHNT and CDR2 YYREEE come from the germline V gene (reference sequence). Trimming took off 0 bases at V and 1 base at J, with 7 bases between the two ends. The CDR3 runs to 14 residues. CDR3 nucleotide sequence: TGTGCCAGCAGCTTGGCGGGACTCCAAGAGACCCAGTACTTC. It translates to CASSLAGLQETQYF.

The V and J genes are TRBV7-2 and TRBJ2-7; TRBD2 matches 11 bases. CDR3 size: 15 residues. With 4 bases clipped from V and 2 bases from J, the junction kept 4 bases outside the gene matches. CDR1 and CDR2 from the germline V gene are SGHTA and FQGNSA. This CDR3 is CASSSGTSGPYEQYF. The CDR3 DNA reads as TGTGCCAGCAGCTCTGGGACTAGCGGCCCCTACGAGCAGTACTTC.

This chain uses TRBV25-1 with TRBJ1-2; D may be TRBD1 (5 bases). V lost 5 bases to trimming and J lost 8 bases, with 15 bases between them. The germline V gene encodes CDR1 MGHDK and CDR2 SYGVNS. This CDR3 contains 13 residues. The CDR3 nucleotides are TGTGCCAGCAGTCTCTACGGGGGGAGCGGCTACACCTTC. This codes for CASSLYGGSGYTF.

The chain recombines TRBV14 with TRBJ1-2; no firm D call. V was cut by 0 bases and J by 0 bases, with 11 bases left in between. The CDR3 covers 16 residues. CDR1 is SGHDN and CDR2 is FVKESK in the germline V gene. Here the CDR3 DNA reads TGTGCCAGCAGCCAAGATCGGCGGACTACTAACTATGGCTACACCTTC. It is translated as CASSQDRRTTNYGYTF. The complete variable domain, with remaining parts taken from reference TRBV14 and TRBJ1-2, reads EAGVTQFPSHSVIEKGQTVTLRCDPISGHDNLYWYRRVMGKEIKFLLHFVKESKQDESGMPNNRFLAERTGGTYSTLKVQPAELEDSGVYFCASSQDRRTTNYGYTFGSGTRLTVV.

V is TRBV15 and J is TRBJ2-7; TRBD2 aligns across 10 bases. This CDR3 is 14 amino acids long. V dropped 4 bases and J dropped 6; count of bases not matched to a gene: 6. The V gene's germline CDR1 is LNHNV and CDR2 YYDKDF (reference sequence). CDR3 DNA sequence: TGTGCCACCAGCACTAGCGGGAGTCTCATCGAGCAGTACTTC. Translating it yields CATSTSGSLIEQYF.

This clone was seen more than once but under ten times. The chain combines TRBV25-1 with TRBJ2-7; 7 bases map to TRBD2. CDR1 is MGHDK, CDR2 SYGVNS, per germline. CDR3 length: 13 amino acids. The J segment lost 4 bases and the V segment lost 3 bases, leaving 3 bases of the junction unmatched. CDR3 DNA: TGTGCCAGCAGTGAGGGGGGGAGGTACGAGCAGTACTTC. It translates to CASSEGGRYEQYF.

The V gene is TRBV5-1, the J gene TRBJ2-7; 10 nucleotides match TRBD1. The V gene end was trimmed by 4 bases and the J gene end by 2 bases; junction bases not matched to a gene: 6. Per the germline V gene, CDR1 is SGHRS and CDR2 is YFSETQ. CDR3 length equals 15 residues. This CDR3 reads CASSRDRGRPYEQYF. The CDR3 DNA reads as TGCGCCAGCAGCCGGGACAGGGGAAGGCCCTACGAGCAGTACTTC.

The J gene is TRBJ1-5, the V gene TRBV7-9; maybe TRBD1 (6 bases). The germline V and J ends were trimmed by 6 bases and 0 bases, with 21 bases remaining between them. The CDR3 sequence is 18 residues long. From germline, CDR1 is SEHNR and CDR2 FQNEAQ (reference sequence). This chain's CDR3 is CASRKDSRPGNSNQPQHF. The CDR3 DNA is TGTGCCAGCAGAAAGGACAGCAGGCCGGGAAATAGCAATCAGCCCCAGCATTTT.

The rearrangement links TRBV27 to TRBJ2-5, with D perhaps TRBD2 (6 bases). This CDR3 is built from 12 residues. The V and J ends lost 6 bases and 5 bases respectively, with 10 bases between them. Per germline, CDR1 MNHEY and CDR2 SMNVEV (reference sequence). CDR3: CASSRLGETQYF. CDR3 nucleotides: TGTGCCAGCAGCCGACTAGGGGAGACCCAGTACTTC.

This clone was seen a handful of times. The rearrangement joins TRBV5-6 to TRBJ1-5, with D possibly TRBD1 on 5 matching bases. Germline CDR1 and CDR2: SGHDT and YYEEEE. V lost 0 bases to trimming and J lost 11 bases, with 12 bases between them. The CDR3 spans 13 residues. This CDR3 is CASSLVRGGAQHF. The CDR3 DNA is TGTGCCAGCAGCTTGGTTCGGGGGGGGGCCCAGCATTTT.

This chain uses TRBV30 with TRBJ2-1, with TRBD2 matching over 10 bases. CDR3 length equals 15 residues. CDR1 is GTSNPN, CDR2 SVGIG, per germline (reference sequence). Trimming removed 3 bases from V and 3 bases from J; junction bases left unmatched: 5. The CDR3 DNA is TGTGCCTGGAGAGGGGGACTAGCGATCTACAATGAGCAGTTCTTC. Protein product: CAWRGGLAIYNEQFF.

The chain is built from TRBV14 and TRBJ2-1, with 12 bases aligning to TRBD2. Trimming at V came to 4 bases and at J to 7 bases, leaving 14 bases not matched to a gene. CDR1 is SGHDN, CDR2 FVKESK, per germline. The CDR3 has 18 amino acids. Written as DNA, the CDR3 is TGTGCCAGCAGCCCCCCTCGGGGACTAGCGGGCTACAGGAATGAGCAGTTCTTC. Protein sequence: CASSPPRGLAGYRNEQFF. The variable domain in full, completed from reference TRBV14 and TRBJ2-1, reads EAGVTQFPSHSVIEKGQTVTLRCDPISGHDNLYWYRRVMGKEIKFLLHFVKESKQDESGMPNNRFLAERTGGTYSTLKVQPAELEDSGVYFCASSPPRGLAGYRNEQFFGPGTRLTVL.

The chain links TRBV11-2 to TRBJ1-3; D possibly corresponds to TRBD1 (5 bases). V gave up 7 bases and J gave up 4 bases, with 17 bases separating them. CDR3 size: 15 residues. Germline V gene lookup returns CDR1 SGHAT and CDR2 FQNNGV. The CDR3 region is CASNPGSGSGNTIYF. CDR3 bases: TGTGCCAGCAACCCAGGCTCAGGGTCGGGAAACACCATATATTTT.

The genes are TRBV2 and TRBJ2-3; maybe TRBD1 (6 bases). The V and J ends lost 6 bases and 4 bases respectively, with 17 bases between them. CDR1 and CDR2 (germline): SNHLY, FYNNEI. CDR3 length equals 15 residues. CDR3 DNA sequence: TGTGCCAGCAGCCTACTAAGAAAGGGGGCAGATACGCAGTATTTT. It specifies CASSLLRKGADTQYF.